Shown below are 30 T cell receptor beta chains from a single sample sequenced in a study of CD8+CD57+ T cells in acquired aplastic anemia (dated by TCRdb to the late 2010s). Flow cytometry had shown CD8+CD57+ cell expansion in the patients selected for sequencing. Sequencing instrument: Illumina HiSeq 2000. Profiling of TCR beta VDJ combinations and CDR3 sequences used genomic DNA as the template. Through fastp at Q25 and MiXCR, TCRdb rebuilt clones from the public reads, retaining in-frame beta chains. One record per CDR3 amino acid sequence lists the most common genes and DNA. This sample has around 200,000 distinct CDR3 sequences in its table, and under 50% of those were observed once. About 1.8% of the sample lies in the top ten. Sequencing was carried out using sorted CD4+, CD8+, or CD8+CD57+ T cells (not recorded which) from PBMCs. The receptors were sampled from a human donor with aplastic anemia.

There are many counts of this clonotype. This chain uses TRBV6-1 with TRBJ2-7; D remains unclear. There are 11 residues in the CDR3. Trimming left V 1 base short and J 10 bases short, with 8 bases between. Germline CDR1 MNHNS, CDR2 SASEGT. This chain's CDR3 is CASSEGVVQYF. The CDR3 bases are TGTGCCAGCAGTGAAGGGGTCGTCCAGTACTTC.

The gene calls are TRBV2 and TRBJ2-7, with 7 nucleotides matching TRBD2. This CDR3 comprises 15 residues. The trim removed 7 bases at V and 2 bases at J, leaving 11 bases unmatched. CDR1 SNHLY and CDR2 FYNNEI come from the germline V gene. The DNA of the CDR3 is TGTGCCAGCAAGTCGGGGAGGGACTACACCTACGAGCAGTACTTC. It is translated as CASKSGRDYTYEQYF.

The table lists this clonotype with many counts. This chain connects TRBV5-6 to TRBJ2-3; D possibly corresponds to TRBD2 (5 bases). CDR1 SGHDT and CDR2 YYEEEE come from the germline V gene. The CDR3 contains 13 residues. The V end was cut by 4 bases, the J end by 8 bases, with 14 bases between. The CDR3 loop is CASSQDLGGTQYF. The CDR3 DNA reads TGTGCCAGCAGCCAAGACCTAGGAGGTACGCAGTATTTT.

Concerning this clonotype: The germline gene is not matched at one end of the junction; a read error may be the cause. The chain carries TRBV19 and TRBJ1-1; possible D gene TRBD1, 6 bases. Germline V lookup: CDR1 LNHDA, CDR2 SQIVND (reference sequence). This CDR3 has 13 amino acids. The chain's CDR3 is CAGSIQGDTEAFF. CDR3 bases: TGTGCCGGTAGTATACAGGGTGACACTGAAGCTTTCTTT.

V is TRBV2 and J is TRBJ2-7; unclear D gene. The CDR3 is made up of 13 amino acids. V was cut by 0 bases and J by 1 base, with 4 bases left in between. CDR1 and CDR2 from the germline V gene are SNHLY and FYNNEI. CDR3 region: CASSEAPSYEQYF. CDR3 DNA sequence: TGTGCCAGCAGTGAAGCACCTTCCTACGAGCAGTACTTC.

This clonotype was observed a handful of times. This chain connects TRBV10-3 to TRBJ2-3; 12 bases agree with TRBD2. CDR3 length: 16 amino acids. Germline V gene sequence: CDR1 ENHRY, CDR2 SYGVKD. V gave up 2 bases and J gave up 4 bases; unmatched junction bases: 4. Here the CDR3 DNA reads TGTGCCATCAGTGAGAGCCGGACTAGCGGGGCAGATACGCAGTATTTT. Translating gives CAISESRTSGADTQYF.

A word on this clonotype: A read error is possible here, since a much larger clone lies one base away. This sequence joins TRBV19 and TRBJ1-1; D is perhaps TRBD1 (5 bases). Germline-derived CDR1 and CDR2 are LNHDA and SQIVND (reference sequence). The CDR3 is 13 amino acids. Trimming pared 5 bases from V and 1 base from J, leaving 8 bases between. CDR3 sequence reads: CASSVTENTEAFF. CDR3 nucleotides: TGTGCCAGTAGTGTGACAGAGAACACTGAAGCTTTCTTT.

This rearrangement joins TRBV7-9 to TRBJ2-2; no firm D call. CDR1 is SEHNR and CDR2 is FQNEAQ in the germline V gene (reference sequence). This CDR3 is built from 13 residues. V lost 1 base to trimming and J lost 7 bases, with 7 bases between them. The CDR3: CASSLVGIGELFF. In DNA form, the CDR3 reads TGTGCCAGCAGCTTAGTAGGGATCGGGGAGCTGTTTTTT.

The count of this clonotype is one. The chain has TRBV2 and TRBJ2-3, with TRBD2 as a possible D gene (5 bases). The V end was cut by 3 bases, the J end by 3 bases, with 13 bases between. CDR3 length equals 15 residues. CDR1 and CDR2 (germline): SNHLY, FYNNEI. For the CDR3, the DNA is TGTGCCAGCAGTGACCGAGCGGTAAGGACAGATACGCAGTATTTT. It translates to CASSDRAVRTDTQYF.

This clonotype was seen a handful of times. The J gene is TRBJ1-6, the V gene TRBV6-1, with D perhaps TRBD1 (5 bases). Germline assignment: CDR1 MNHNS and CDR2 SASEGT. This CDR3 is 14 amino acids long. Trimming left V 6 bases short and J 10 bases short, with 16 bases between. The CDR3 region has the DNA TGTGCCAGCAGCACGACAGTGGCCAAATCACCCCTCCACTTT. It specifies CASSTTVAKSPLHF.

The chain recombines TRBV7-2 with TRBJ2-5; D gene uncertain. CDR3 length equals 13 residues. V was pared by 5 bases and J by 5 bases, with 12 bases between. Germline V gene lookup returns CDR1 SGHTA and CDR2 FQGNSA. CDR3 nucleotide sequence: TGTGCCAGCAGCCTTTGGCAAGGGGAGACCCAGTACTTC. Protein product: CASSLWQGETQYF.

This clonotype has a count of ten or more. The CDR3 loop is CASSLVAGGINAYEQYF. In DNA, the CDR3 is TGTGCCAGCAGCTTAGTAGCGGGGGGCATTAACGCCTACGAGCAGTACTTC. The chain recombines TRBV7-2 with TRBJ2-7; 10 nucleotides agree with TRBD2. The CDR3 loop spans 17 amino acids. V trimming: 1 base; J trimming: 2 bases; junction bases outside the gene matches: 8. Looked up from germline, CDR1 is SGHTA and CDR2 is FQGNSA. The whole variable domain, filled in from reference TRBV7-2 and TRBJ2-7, reads GAGVSQSPSNKVTEKGKDVELRCDPISGHTALYWYRQSLGQGLEFLIYFQGNSAPDKSGLPSDRFSAERTGGSVSTLTIQRTQQEDSAVYLCASSLVAGGINAYEQYFGPGTRLTVT.

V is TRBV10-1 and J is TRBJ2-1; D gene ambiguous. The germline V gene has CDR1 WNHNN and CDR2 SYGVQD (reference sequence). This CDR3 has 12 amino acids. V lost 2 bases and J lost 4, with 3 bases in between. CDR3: CASSETYNEQFF. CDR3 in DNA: TGCGCCAGCAGTGAGACATACAATGAGCAGTTCTTC.

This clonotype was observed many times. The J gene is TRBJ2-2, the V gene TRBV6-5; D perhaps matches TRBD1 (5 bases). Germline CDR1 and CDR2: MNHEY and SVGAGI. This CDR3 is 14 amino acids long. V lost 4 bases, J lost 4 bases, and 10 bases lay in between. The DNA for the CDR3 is TGTGCCAGCAGTTGGGGCAGGGTCACCGGGGAGCTGTTTTTT. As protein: CASSWGRVTGELFF.

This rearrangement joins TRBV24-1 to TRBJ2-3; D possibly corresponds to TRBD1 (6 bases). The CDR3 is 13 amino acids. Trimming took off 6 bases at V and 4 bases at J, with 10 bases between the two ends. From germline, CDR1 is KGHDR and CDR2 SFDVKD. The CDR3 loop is CATSSTGSDTQYF. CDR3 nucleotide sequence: TGTGCCACCAGTTCCACAGGGTCAGATACGCAGTATTTT.

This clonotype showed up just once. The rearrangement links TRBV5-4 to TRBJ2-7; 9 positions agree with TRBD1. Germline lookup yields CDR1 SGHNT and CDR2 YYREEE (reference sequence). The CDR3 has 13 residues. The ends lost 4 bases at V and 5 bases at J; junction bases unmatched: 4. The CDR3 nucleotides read TGTGCCAGCAGCGGGGGACAGGGACACGAGCAGTACTTC. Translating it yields CASSGGQGHEQYF. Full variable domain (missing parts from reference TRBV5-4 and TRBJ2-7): ETGVTQSPTHLIKTRGQQVTLRCSSQSGHNTVSWYQQALGQGPQFIFQYYREEENGRGNFPPRFSGLQFPNYSSELNVNALELDDSALYLCASSGGQGHEQYFGPGTRLTVT.

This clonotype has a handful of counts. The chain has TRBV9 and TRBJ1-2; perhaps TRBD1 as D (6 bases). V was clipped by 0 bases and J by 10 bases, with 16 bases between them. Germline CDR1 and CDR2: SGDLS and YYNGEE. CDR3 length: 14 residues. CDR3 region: CASSVEVGRGDYTF. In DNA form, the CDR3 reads TGTGCCAGCAGCGTAGAAGTAGGGAGGGGGGACTACACCTTC.

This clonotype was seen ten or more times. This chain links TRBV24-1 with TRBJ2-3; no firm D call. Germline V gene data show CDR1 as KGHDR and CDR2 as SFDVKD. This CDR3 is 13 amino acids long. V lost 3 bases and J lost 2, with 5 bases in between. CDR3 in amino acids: CATSDAVTDTQYF. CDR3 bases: TGTGCCACCAGTGATGCCGTCACAGATACGCAGTATTTT.

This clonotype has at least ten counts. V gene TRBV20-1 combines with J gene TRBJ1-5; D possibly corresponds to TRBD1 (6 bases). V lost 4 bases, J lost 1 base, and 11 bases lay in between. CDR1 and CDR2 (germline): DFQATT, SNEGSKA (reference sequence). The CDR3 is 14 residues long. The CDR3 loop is CSANREVSNQPQHF. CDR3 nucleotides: TGCAGTGCTAACAGGGAAGTCAGCAATCAGCCCCAGCATTTT.

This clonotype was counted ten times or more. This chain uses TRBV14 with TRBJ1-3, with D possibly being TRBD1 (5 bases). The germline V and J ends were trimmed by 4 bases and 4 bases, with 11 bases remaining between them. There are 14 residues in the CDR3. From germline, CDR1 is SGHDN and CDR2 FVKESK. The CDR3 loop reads CASSLTRGGNTIYF. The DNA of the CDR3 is TGTGCCAGCAGCCTAACTCGGGGCGGAAACACCATATATTTT. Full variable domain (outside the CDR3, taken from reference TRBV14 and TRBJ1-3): EAGVTQFPSHSVIEKGQTVTLRCDPISGHDNLYWYRRVMGKEIKFLLHFVKESKQDESGMPNNRFLAERTGGTYSTLKVQPAELEDSGVYFCASSLTRGGNTIYFGEGSWLTVV.

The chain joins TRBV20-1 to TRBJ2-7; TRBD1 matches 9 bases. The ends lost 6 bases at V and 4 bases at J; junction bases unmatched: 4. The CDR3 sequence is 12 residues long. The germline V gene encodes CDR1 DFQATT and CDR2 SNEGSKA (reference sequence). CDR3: CSAGQGWYEQYF. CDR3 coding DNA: TGCAGTGCCGGACAGGGGTGGTACGAGCAGTACTTC.

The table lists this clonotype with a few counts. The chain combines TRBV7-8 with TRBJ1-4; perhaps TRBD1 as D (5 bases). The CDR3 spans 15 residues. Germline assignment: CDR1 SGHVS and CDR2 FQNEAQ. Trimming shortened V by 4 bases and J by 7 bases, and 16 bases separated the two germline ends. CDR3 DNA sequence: TGTGCCAGCAGCTGGGGGGGGGGTGGAGGTGAAAAACTGTTTTTT. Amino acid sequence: CASSWGGGGGEKLFF.

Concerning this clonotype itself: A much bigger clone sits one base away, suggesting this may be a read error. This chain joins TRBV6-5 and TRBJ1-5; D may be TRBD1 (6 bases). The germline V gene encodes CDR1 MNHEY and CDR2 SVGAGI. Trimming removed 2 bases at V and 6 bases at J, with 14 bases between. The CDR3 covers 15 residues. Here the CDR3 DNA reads TGTGCCAGCAGTTACACGTACAGGGAGGGTCAGCCCCAGCATTTT. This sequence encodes CASSYTYREGQPQHF.

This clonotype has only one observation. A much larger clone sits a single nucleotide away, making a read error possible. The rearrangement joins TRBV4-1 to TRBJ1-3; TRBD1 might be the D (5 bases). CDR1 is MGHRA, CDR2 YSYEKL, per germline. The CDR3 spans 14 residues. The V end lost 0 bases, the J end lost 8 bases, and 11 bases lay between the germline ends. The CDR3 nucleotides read TGCGCCAGCAGCCAAGAAGTACAGGAGGACACCATATATTTT. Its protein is CASSQEVQEDTIYF.

The chain's CDR3 is CASRGQGPNTEAFF. The CDR3 DNA reads as TGCGCCAGCAGGGGCCAGGGCCCTAACACTGAAGCTTTCTTT. The rearrangement links TRBV10-1 to TRBJ1-1; the D gene is possibly TRBD1 (5 bases). CDR1 is WNHNN, CDR2 SYGVQD, per germline (reference sequence). The CDR3 loop spans 14 amino acids. Trimming pared 6 bases from V and 2 bases from J, leaving 13 bases between.

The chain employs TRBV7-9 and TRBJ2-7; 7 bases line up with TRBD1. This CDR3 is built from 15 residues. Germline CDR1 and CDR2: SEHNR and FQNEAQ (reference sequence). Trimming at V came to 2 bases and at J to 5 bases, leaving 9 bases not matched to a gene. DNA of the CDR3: TGTGCCAGCAGCTTAAGTGGGACAGTCAACAACGAGCAGTACTTC. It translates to CASSLSGTVNNEQYF.

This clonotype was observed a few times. The CDR3 bases are TGTGCCAGCAGCTTAGCAGGGTCTCCCCTCCACTTT. Its translation is CASSLAGSPLHF. This chain links TRBV7-9 with TRBJ1-6; D ambiguous. The CDR3 has 12 residues. Deletions cut 0 bases from V and 13 bases from J, with 7 bases between. From germline, CDR1 is SEHNR and CDR2 FQNEAQ (reference sequence).

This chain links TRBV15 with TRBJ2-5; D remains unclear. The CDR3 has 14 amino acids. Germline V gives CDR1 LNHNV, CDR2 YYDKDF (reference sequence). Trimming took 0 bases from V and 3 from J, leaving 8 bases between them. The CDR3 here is CATSREGGEETQYF. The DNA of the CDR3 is TGTGCCACCAGCAGAGAGGGCGGTGAAGAGACCCAGTACTTC.

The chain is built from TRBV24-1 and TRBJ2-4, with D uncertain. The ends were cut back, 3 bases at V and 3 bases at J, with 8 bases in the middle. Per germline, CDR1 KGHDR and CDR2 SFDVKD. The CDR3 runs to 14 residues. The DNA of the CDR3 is TGTGCCACCAGTGATACGAACAGCAAAAACATTCAGTACTTC. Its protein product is CATSDTNSKNIQYF.

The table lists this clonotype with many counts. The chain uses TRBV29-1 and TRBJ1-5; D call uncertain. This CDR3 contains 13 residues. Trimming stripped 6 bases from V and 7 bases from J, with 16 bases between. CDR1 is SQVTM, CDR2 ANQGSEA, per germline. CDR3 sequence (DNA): TGCAGCGTCGAAACCGGGGTAGACCAGCCCCAGCATTTT. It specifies CSVETGVDQPQHF.